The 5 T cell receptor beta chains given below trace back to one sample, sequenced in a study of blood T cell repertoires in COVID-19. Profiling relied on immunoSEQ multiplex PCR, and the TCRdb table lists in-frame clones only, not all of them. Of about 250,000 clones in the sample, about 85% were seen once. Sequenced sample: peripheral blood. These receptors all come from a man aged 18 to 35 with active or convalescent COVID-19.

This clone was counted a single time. The CDR3 DNA sequence: TGTGCCATCAGTGGACCCGGGGGGCAGAATAATTCACCCCTCCACTTT. Translating gives CAISGPGGQNNSPLHF. The chain has TRBV10-3 and TRBJ1-6, with a possible D match to TRBD1 (6 bases). V shed 4 bases and J shed 5 bases, with 15 bases lying between them. Germline lookup yields CDR1 ENHRY and CDR2 SYGVKD. This CDR3 contains 16 residues.

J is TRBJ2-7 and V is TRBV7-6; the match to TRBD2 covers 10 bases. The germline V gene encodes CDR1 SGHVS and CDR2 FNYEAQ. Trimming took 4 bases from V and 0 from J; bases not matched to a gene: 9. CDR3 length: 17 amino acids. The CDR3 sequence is CASSSFSGRPHSYEQYF. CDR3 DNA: TGTGCCAGCAGCTCCTTTAGCGGGAGGCCCCACTCCTACGAGCAGTACTTC.

The CDR3 is CASSFGVAGVTSYNEQFF. For the CDR3, the DNA is TGTGCCAGCAGCTTTGGAGTAGCGGGAGTGACCTCCTACAATGAGCAGTTCTTC. The chain is built from TRBV11-2 and TRBJ2-1; the match to TRBD2 covers 9 bases. V was pared by 3 bases and J by 0 bases, with 9 bases of the junction left unmatched. The CDR3 is made up of 18 amino acids. The germline gives CDR1 SGHAT, CDR2 FQNNGV. Combining the CDR3 with reference TRBV11-2 and TRBJ2-1 gives the whole variable domain EAGVAQSPRYKIIEKRQSVAFWCNPISGHATLYWYQQILGQGPKLLIQFQNNGVVDDSQLPKDRFSAERLKGVDSTLKIQPAKLEDSAVYLCASSFGVAGVTSYNEQFFGPGTRLTVL.

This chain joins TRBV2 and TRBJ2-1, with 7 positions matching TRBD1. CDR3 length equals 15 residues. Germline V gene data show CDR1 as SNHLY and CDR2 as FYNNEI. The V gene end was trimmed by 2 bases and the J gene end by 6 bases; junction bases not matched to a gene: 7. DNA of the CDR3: TGTGCCAGCAGTGAAAACAGGGGCCTGGCCAATGAGCAGTTCTTC. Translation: CASSENRGLANEQFF.

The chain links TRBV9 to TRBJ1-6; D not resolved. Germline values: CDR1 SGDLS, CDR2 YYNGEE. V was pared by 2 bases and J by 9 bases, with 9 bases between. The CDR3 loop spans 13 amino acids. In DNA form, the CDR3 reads TGTGCCAGCAGCGTTAGTGGGAGTTCACCCCTCCACTTT. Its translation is CASSVSGSSPLHF. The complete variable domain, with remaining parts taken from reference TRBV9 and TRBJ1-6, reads DSGVTQTPKHLITATGQRVTLRCSPRSGDLSVYWYQQSLDQGLQFLIQYYNGEERAKGNILERFSAQQFPDLHSELNLSSLELGDSALYFCASSVSGSSPLHFGNGTRLTVT.